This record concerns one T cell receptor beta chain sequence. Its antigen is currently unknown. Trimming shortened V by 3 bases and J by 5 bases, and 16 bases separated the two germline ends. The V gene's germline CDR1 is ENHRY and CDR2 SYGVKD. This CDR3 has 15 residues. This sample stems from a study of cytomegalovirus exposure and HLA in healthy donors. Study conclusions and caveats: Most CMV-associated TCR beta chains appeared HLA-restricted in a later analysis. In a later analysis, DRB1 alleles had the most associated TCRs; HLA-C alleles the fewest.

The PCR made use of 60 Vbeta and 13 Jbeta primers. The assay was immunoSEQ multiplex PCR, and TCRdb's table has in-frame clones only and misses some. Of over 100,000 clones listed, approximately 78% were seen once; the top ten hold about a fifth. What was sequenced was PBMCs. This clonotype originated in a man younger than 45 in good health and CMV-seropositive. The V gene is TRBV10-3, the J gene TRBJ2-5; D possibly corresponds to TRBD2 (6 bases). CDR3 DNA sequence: TGTGCCATCAGTGATCCGGTGGTAGCGGTGGAGACCCAGTACTTC. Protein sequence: CAISDPVVAVETQYF.